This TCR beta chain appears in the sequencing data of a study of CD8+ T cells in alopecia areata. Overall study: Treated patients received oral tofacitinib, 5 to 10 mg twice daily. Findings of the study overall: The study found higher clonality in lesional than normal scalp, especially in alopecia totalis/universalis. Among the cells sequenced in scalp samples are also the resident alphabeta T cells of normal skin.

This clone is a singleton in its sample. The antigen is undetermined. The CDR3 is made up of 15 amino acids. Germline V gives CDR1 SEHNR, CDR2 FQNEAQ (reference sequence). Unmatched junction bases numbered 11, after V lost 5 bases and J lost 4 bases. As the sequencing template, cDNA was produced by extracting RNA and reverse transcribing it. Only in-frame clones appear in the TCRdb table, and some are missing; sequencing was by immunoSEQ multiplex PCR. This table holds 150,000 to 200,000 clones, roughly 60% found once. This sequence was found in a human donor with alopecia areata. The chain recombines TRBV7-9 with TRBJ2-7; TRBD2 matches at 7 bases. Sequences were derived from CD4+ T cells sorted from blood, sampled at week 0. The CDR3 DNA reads TGTGCCAGCAGCCACGAAGGGCGGGGGTCATACGAGCAGTACTTC. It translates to CASSHEGRGSYEQYF.